The T cell receptor beta chain under discussion was sequenced for a study of blood T cell repertoires in COVID-19. Study-wide background: Acute and convalescent COVID-19 samples came from the United States, Italy and Spain. The analysed material was cDNA or gDNA that came from T cells, B-cell-depleted T cells, or PBMCs.

Germline V gene data show CDR1 as LGHDT and CDR2 as YNNKEL (reference sequence). The CDR3 has 15 amino acids. Trimming cost V 2 bases and J 0 bases, with 10 bases left between them. TCRdb's copy holds only in-frame clones and misses some; the assay was immunoSEQ multiplex PCR. The sample shows about 440,000 clones, 80% to 90% of them seen only once. This sequence joins TRBV3-1 (or the pseudogene TRBV3-2) and TRBJ1-1; D is possibly TRBD1 (6 bases). The source material was peripheral blood. The TCR originated in a young woman with acute or convalescent COVID-19. The CDR3 spells CASSQQGRVNTEAFF. CDR3 sequence (DNA): TGTGCCAGCAGCCAACAGGGGAGGGTGAACACTGAAGCTTTCTTT.